The next 29 T cell receptor beta chains were all read from a single sample in a study of identical twins. TCRdb reprocessed the 5' RACE reads with MiXCR, giving one entry per CDR3 protein. Among 1.5 million to 2 million distinct CDR3 sequences listed, less than 35% were seen once. Material: cord blood. The receptors derive from a newborn girl in good health.

This clonotype was seen a few times. V is TRBV9 and J is TRBJ1-1; tentative D call: TRBD1 (5 bases). With 0 bases removed from V and 5 bases from J, the gap between germline ends came to 14 bases. There are 15 residues in the CDR3. CDR1 and CDR2 from the germline V gene are SGDLS and YYNGEE. This chain's CDR3 is CASSVGGERGTEAFF. Written as DNA, the CDR3 is TGTGCCAGCAGCGTAGGGGGGGAGAGGGGAACTGAAGCTTTCTTT.

The genes are TRBV21-1 and TRBJ2-7; the table's D call, TRBD1, has no DNA check behind it. TRBV21-1 is designated a pseudogene. The CDR3 is 15 amino acids. The CDR3 DNA reads as TGTGCCAGCAGCAAAGCCGGGACAGGGCACAATGAGCAGTACTTC. Translated, it gives CASSKAGTGHNEQYF.

The CDR3: CASSLWSLTDTQYF. The CDR3 nucleotides read TGTGCCAGCAGCTTATGGAGTCTAACAGATACGCAGTATTTT. The rearrangement links TRBV7-2 to TRBJ2-3; D is undetermined. From germline, CDR1 is SGHTA and CDR2 FQGNSA. This CDR3 region has 14 residues. V lost 2 bases to trimming and J lost 3 bases, with 9 bases between them.

This clonotype turned up a few times. The V call is TRBV20-1, the J call TRBJ2-1, with TRBD2 as a possible D gene (6 bases). CDR3 length equals 13 residues. Germline V gives CDR1 DFQATT, CDR2 SNEGSKA (reference sequence). V was pared by 8 bases and J by 0 bases, with 11 bases between. As DNA, the CDR3 is TGCAGTAAGACTAGTCACTCCTACAATGAGCAGTTCTTC. It specifies CSKTSHSYNEQFF.

This clonotype was counted only a few times. This rearrangement joins TRBV20-1 to TRBJ1-5, with a tentative D call TRBD1 (5 bases). The CDR3 is made up of 12 amino acids. V dropped 7 bases and J dropped 2 bases, with 9 bases sitting between them. CDR1 is DFQATT, CDR2 SNEGSKA, per germline (reference sequence). The chain's CDR3 is CSVGDGNQPQHF. In DNA form, the CDR3 reads TGCAGTGTGGGGGATGGCAATCAGCCCCAGCATTTT.

This chain uses TRBV7-9 with TRBJ1-2, with a tentative D call TRBD1 (6 bases). The CDR3 is made up of 16 amino acids. V was cut by 4 bases and J by 4 bases, with 19 bases left in between. Germline CDR1 is SEHNR and CDR2 is FQNEAQ (reference sequence). The CDR3 nucleotides are TGTGCCAGCAGCTCACCTTTACGGGTCAGGGGCTATGGCTACACCTTC. Translating it yields CASSSPLRVRGYGYTF.

This clonotype was counted only a few times. The genes are TRBV5-6 and TRBJ1-6, with D unclear. This CDR3 region has 16 residues. V was cut by 1 base and J by 9 bases, with 17 bases left in between. CDR1 and CDR2 from the germline V gene are SGHDT and YYEEEE. The CDR3 sequence: CASSLRQPLNPSPLHF. As DNA, the CDR3 is TGTGCCAGCAGCTTGCGACAACCCCTGAATCCTTCACCCCTCCACTTT.

CDR3 DNA: TGTGCCAGCAGCCAAGAGGGGTTGAGGTCCTACGAGCAGTACTTC. Translated, it gives CASSQEGLRSYEQYF. The gene calls are TRBV3-1 and TRBJ2-7, with D unresolved. The CDR3 loop spans 15 amino acids. The V gene lost 0 bases and the J gene lost 1 base, with 10 bases spanning the gap. Germline CDR1 LGHDT, CDR2 YNNKEL (reference sequence).

This rearrangement joins TRBV27 to TRBJ2-1; the D gene is possibly TRBD2 (7 bases). V dropped 4 bases and J dropped 8 bases, with 12 bases sitting between them. The V gene's germline CDR1 is MNHEY and CDR2 SMNVEV (reference sequence). The CDR3 extends over 13 amino acids. DNA for the CDR3: TGTGCCAGCAGTTCGGGGGCGGGGGATGAGCAGTTCTTC. Translating it yields CASSSGAGDEQFF.

This clonotype appeared a few times. This rearrangement joins TRBV6-5 to TRBJ2-7, with a weak D call TRBD2 (5 bases). V lost 2 bases and J lost 4, with 18 bases in between. The CDR3 totals 16 residues. Germline assignment: CDR1 MNHEY and CDR2 SVGAGI. CDR3 amino acids: CASSYPSRERMYEQYF. The DNA of the CDR3 is TGTGCCAGCAGTTACCCCTCACGGGAAAGGATGTACGAGCAGTACTTC.

The chain has TRBV28 and TRBJ2-1, with 7 bases matching TRBD2. The J call may be faulty, since TRBJ2-7 better matches the DNA end. CDR1 MDHEN and CDR2 SYDVKM come from the germline V gene. The CDR3 covers 15 residues. The CDR3 loop reads CATRSGGFSYNEQYF. CDR3 sequence (DNA): TGTGCCACACGATCGGGGGGTTTTTCCTACAATGAGCAGTACTTC.

This clonotype has only a few counts. V is TRBV13 and J is TRBJ1-1; no clear D. The CDR3 is 15 residues long. Trimming left V 3 bases short and J 0 bases short, with 11 bases between. From germline, CDR1 is PRHDT and CDR2 FYEKMQ (reference sequence). The CDR3 here is CASSFRRSLNTEAFF. The CDR3 coding sequence is TGTGCCAGCAGCTTTCGGCGCAGCCTGAACACTGAAGCTTTCTTT.

This clonotype was detected only a few times. V is TRBV28 and J is TRBJ1-1, with D possibly matching TRBD1 (5 bases). Per germline, CDR1 MDHEN and CDR2 SYDVKM. This CDR3 comprises 12 residues. The V and J ends lost 3 bases and 11 bases respectively, with 13 bases between them. The CDR3 region has the DNA TGTGCCAGCAGTTTCTCGGGGGGGAGGGCTTTCTTT. Protein product: CASSFSGGRAFF.

This rearrangement joins TRBV3-1 to TRBJ1-6; D is unresolved. The germline CDR1 and CDR2 sequences are LGHDT and YNNKEL (reference sequence). The CDR3 contains 14 residues. V lost 1 base and J lost 6, with 7 bases in between. CDR3 DNA sequence: TGTGCCAGCAGCCAAGCGGAGTTTAATTCACCCCTCCACTTT. Amino acid sequence: CASSQAEFNSPLHF.

V usage is TRBV12-3 or TRBV12-4 and J usage is TRBJ2-7; 8 nucleotides match TRBD2. The CDR3 has 16 amino acids. Unmatched junction bases numbered 7, after V lost 1 base and J lost 2 bases. The CDR3 bases are TGTGCCAGCAGTTTAGTGGGACTAGGCGCGACCTACGAGCAGTACTTC. Protein sequence: CASSLVGLGATYEQYF.

This clonotype was picked up a small number of times. The chain links TRBV30 to TRBJ1-4, with 9 bases lining up with TRBD1. CDR1 is GTSNPN, CDR2 SVGIG, per germline (reference sequence). J was trimmed by 8 bases and V by 1 base; bases with no gene match: 8. The CDR3 covers 15 residues. CDR3 DNA: TGTGCCTGGAGTGGTAACAGGGGGCCGGGGGAAAAACTGTTTTTT. Amino acids: CAWSGNRGPGEKLFF.

This chain joins TRBV28 and TRBJ1-1, with D possibly TRBD1 on 6 matching bases. There are 16 residues in the CDR3. The V end was cut by 3 bases, the J end by 4 bases, with 18 bases between. CDR1 is MDHEN, CDR2 SYDVKM, per germline. Here the CDR3 reads CASSFYAGAGSTEAFF. Here the CDR3 DNA reads TGTGCCAGCAGTTTTTATGCAGGGGCAGGTAGCACTGAAGCTTTCTTT.

The J gene is TRBJ2-7, the V gene TRBV27; no clear D. This CDR3 has 14 amino acids. Looked up from germline, CDR1 is MNHEY and CDR2 is SMNVEV (reference sequence). V shed 9 bases and J shed 2 bases, with 17 bases lying between them. CDR3 sequence (DNA): TGTGCCAGTTCCCCTAGGCTTCCGGCCTACGAGCAGTACTTC. Encoded protein: CASSPRLPAYEQYF.

This clonotype was counted only a few times. The rearrangement uses TRBV20-1 and TRBJ1-2; a weak D match, TRBD1 (5 bases). Germline CDR1 reads DFQATT; CDR2 reads SNEGSKA (reference sequence). The V end lost 2 bases, the J end lost 4 bases, and 8 bases lay between the germline ends. The CDR3 extends over 12 amino acids. This CDR3 is CSARRRGYGYTF. In DNA, the CDR3 is TGCAGTGCTAGAAGGAGGGGCTATGGCTACACCTTC.

This clonotype was detected a few times. The chain has TRBV20-1 and TRBJ1-5; 9 nucleotides align to TRBD1. The CDR3 loop spans 13 amino acids. Germline V gives CDR1 DFQATT, CDR2 SNEGSKA (reference sequence). V gave up 5 bases and J gave up 6 bases; unmatched junction bases: 5. CDR3: CSARQGVGQPQHF. The CDR3 region has the DNA TGCAGTGCTCGACAGGGGGTCGGTCAGCCCCAGCATTTT.

This clonotype came up a few times. In nucleotides, the CDR3 is TGTGCCAGCAGCCAAGATGGCGGGTACCAAGAGACCCAGTACTTC. Residues: CASSQDGGYQETQYF. The chain couples TRBV4-2 to TRBJ2-5, with D perhaps TRBD2 (5 bases). The CDR3 is made up of 15 amino acids. Trimming shortened V by 0 bases and J by 0 bases, and 8 bases separated the two germline ends. Germline CDR1 and CDR2: LGHNA and YNFKEQ.

A few counts support this clonotype. The chain links TRBV28 to TRBJ1-6, with TRBD1 as a possible D gene (5 bases). CDR3 length: 13 residues. With 7 bases removed from V and 5 bases from J, the gap between germline ends came to 9 bases. Germline V gene data show CDR1 as MDHEN and CDR2 as SYDVKM. The CDR3: CASNTGDNSPLHF. DNA for the CDR3: TGTGCCAGCAACACAGGAGATAATTCACCCCTCCACTTT.

In this sample, this clonotype turned up a few times. The chain recombines TRBV20-1 with TRBJ2-3; 16 bases agree with TRBD2. Germline lookup yields CDR1 DFQATT and CDR2 SNEGSKA (reference sequence). The CDR3 has 14 residues. The J segment lost 4 bases and the V segment lost 5 bases, leaving 0 bases of the junction unmatched. The CDR3 DNA is TGCAGTGCTGGGACTAGCGGGAGGGCAGATACGCAGTATTTT. It is translated as CSAGTSGRADTQYF.

The J gene is TRBJ1-6, the V gene TRBV16; 8 bases align to TRBD1. Germline assignment: CDR1 KGHSY and CDR2 FQNENV. This CDR3 is built from 16 residues. V was clipped by 4 bases and J by 6 bases; unmatched bases: 8. CDR3 loop: CASSRYGTGRNSPLHF. CDR3 coding DNA: TGTGCCAGCAGCCGTTACGGGACAGGACGTAATTCACCCCTCCACTTT.

This clonotype came up a few times. This chain links TRBV20-1 with TRBJ1-1; D is uncertain. The V gene's germline CDR1 is DFQATT and CDR2 SNEGSKA (reference sequence). Trimming cost V 6 bases and J 2 bases, with 19 bases left between them. The CDR3 consists of 15 residues. The CDR3 sequence: CSAPPRPTRNTEAFF. As DNA, the CDR3 is TGCAGTGCACCTCCAAGACCGACTCGAAACACTGAAGCTTTCTTT.

The chain has TRBV5-4 and TRBJ1-4; D call uncertain. With 4 bases removed from V and 8 bases from J, the gap between germline ends came to 18 bases. CDR3 length: 15 residues. Germline V lookup: CDR1 SGHNT, CDR2 YYREEE (reference sequence). This CDR3 is CASSLNGATREKLFF. In DNA, the CDR3 is TGTGCCAGCAGCCTCAACGGTGCGACTCGGGAAAAACTGTTTTTT.

The gene calls are TRBV12-3 or TRBV12-4 and TRBJ2-1; TRBD1 or TRBD2 may be the D gene (6 bases each). The V end lost 5 bases, the J end lost 6 bases, and 17 bases lay between the germline ends. The CDR3 has 15 amino acids. CDR3 DNA sequence: TGTGCCAGCAGTCCGTCCCGGGGGCTACTCAATGAGCAGTTCTTC. Its protein is CASSPSRGLLNEQFF.

This chain links TRBV18 with TRBJ2-1, with 9 bases matching TRBD1. The CDR3 covers 15 residues. With 2 bases clipped from V and 6 bases from J, the junction kept 5 bases outside the gene matches. CDR1 is KGHSH and CDR2 is LQKENI in the germline V gene. The CDR3 spells CASSPRDRVFNEQFF. CDR3 DNA sequence: TGTGCCAGCTCACCAAGGGACAGGGTATTCAATGAGCAGTTCTTC.

This clonotype has just one count. The V call is TRBV20-1, the J call TRBJ1-5; TRBD1 agrees at 7 bases. V shed 3 bases and J 0 bases; nucleotides not matched to a gene: 5. Germline assignment: CDR1 DFQATT and CDR2 SNEGSKA (reference sequence). The CDR3 runs 15 residues. The CDR3 DNA sequence: TGCAGTGCTAGGACAGGGTTTTATAGCAATCAGCCCCAGCATTTT. Amino acids: CSARTGFYSNQPQHF.